The 25 T cell receptor beta chains below all came from one sample that was sequenced in a study of beta chain features in type 1 diabetes (dated by TCRdb to the late 2010s). Library preparation employed the immunoSEQ multiplex PCR assay. All of the isolated RNA was reverse transcribed with the High Capacity cDNA Reverse Transcription Kit, so expressed TCRB transcripts were sequenced. This immuneACCESS table, as held by TCRdb, lists in-frame sequences with V and J called but not all clones. Of the missing ones, under half trace to an unresolved V gene in checked studies; the others have no known cause. Recorded for this sample are 220,000 or so clones; roughly two thirds of them occurred a single time. Of the sample, around 0.057% falls within the top ten clones. Material: naive CD4+ T cells from blood. Sample cell subset or site, as interpreted from the label and publication: true naive CD4+ T cells. The receptors shown here come from a man aged 25-45 years in good health.

The J gene is TRBJ1-2, the V gene TRBV30, with unresolved D. V was shortened by 6 bases and J by 6 bases, with 11 bases between the two germline ends. The CDR3 consists of 11 residues. The germline CDR1 and CDR2 sequences are GTSNPN and SVGIG (reference sequence). CDR3 sequence reads: CACESGDGYTF. DNA of the CDR3: TGTGCCTGCGAGAGTGGTGATGGCTACACCTTC.

The rearrangement uses TRBV28 and TRBJ1-5, with D hard to call. V was shortened by 5 bases and J by 7 bases, with 18 bases between the two germline ends. CDR3 length: 15 residues. CDR1 and CDR2 from the germline V gene are MDHEN and SYDVKM. The CDR3 here is CASSPAGSASQPQHF. The CDR3 region has the DNA TGTGCCAGCAGTCCCGCGGGCAGCGCCTCGCAGCCCCAGCATTTT. Full variable domain (missing parts from reference TRBV28 and TRBJ1-5): DVKVTQSSRYLVKRTGEKVFLECVQDMDHENMFWYRQDPGLGLRLIYFSYDVKMKEKGDIPEGYSVSREKKERFSLILESASTNQTSMYLCASSPAGSASQPQHFGDGTRLSIL.

The gene calls are TRBV4-1 and TRBJ2-5; possibly TRBD2 for D (5 bases). This CDR3 has 16 residues. V lost 4 bases to trimming and J lost 0 bases, with 15 bases between them. The V gene's germline CDR1 is MGHRA and CDR2 YSYEKL. DNA of the CDR3: TGCGCCAGCAGCCCCGGAGGCTCAAAGTACCAAGAGACCCAGTACTTC. Translated, it gives CASSPGGSKYQETQYF.

This chain connects TRBV7-2 to TRBJ2-7; TRBD1 matches at 10 bases. The CDR3 is 16 residues long. V shed 5 bases, J shed 3 bases, and the junction held 10 bases outside the gene matches. The germline V gene encodes CDR1 SGHTA and CDR2 FQGNSA. This CDR3 reads CASSTVFGTGDYEQYF. The CDR3 bases are TGTGCCAGCAGCACCGTTTTCGGGACAGGGGACTACGAGCAGTACTTC.

The V call is TRBV12-5, the J call TRBJ2-1; a possible D gene is TRBD1 (6 bases). In germline, CDR1 is LGHNT, CDR2 FRNRAP. Trimming removed 4 bases at V and 7 bases at J, with 14 bases between. The CDR3 totals 14 residues. In nucleotides, the CDR3 is TGTGCTAGTGGTTGGGCGCAGGGGTCAAATGAGCAGTTCTTC. As protein: CASGWAQGSNEQFF.

J is TRBJ2-4 and V is TRBV4-1; TRBD2 agrees at 8 bases. With V trimmed by 6 bases and J by 3 bases, 7 bases remained unmatched. Per the germline V gene, CDR1 is MGHRA and CDR2 is YSYEKL. CDR3 length: 15 amino acids. The CDR3 is CASSQGLVIKNIQYF. DNA for the CDR3: TGCGCCAGCAGTCAGGGACTAGTAATCAAAAACATTCAGTACTTC.

The V gene is TRBV9, the J gene TRBJ2-3, with 14 bases that match TRBD2. Germline trimming cut 0 bases from V and 5 bases from J; bases unmatched to any gene: 2. The CDR3 length is 16 residues. Germline loops: CDR1 SGDLS, CDR2 YYNGEE. The CDR3, as DNA: TGTGCCAGCAGCGTAGGGGGACTAGCGGGAGTAGATACGCAGTATTTT. It encodes CASSVGGLAGVDTQYF.

This chain joins TRBV4-1 and TRBJ2-5, with D uncertain. Germline assignment: CDR1 MGHRA and CDR2 YSYEKL. The ends were cut back, 1 base at V and 5 bases at J, with 8 bases in the middle. The CDR3 extends over 13 amino acids. The DNA for the CDR3 is TGCGCCAGCAGCCAAGGGGGTTTGGAGACCCAGTACTTC. This translates into CASSQGGLETQYF.

The J gene is TRBJ2-7, the V gene TRBV2; D is unclear. Deletions cut 6 bases from V and 6 bases from J, with 6 bases between. The germline gives CDR1 SNHLY, CDR2 FYNNEI. This CDR3 has 10 amino acids. For the CDR3, the DNA is TGTGCCAGCAGCTATCGCGAGCAGTACTTC. Protein: CASSYREQYF.

The chain couples TRBV5-6 to TRBJ2-3; D not resolved. The length of the CDR3 is 17 residues. Trimming left V 0 bases short and J 1 base short, with 15 bases between. The germline CDR1 and CDR2 sequences are SGHDT and YYEEEE. CDR3 sequence (DNA): TGTGCCAGCAGCTTGGAACCAACGCGTGCTCGCACAGATACGCAGTATTTT. It translates to CASSLEPTRARTDTQYF.

The CDR3 spells CASSDSSGANVLTF. For the CDR3, the DNA is TGTGCCAGCTCGGACAGCTCTGGGGCCAACGTCCTGACTTTC. This chain links TRBV25-1 with TRBJ2-6, with D possibly matching TRBD1 (6 bases). Germline CDR1 reads MGHDK; CDR2 reads SYGVNS. Trimming stripped 8 bases from V and 0 bases from J, with 8 bases between. This CDR3 is built from 14 residues.

The rearrangement joins TRBV30 to TRBJ1-1; TRBD1 agrees at 8 bases. V dropped 8 bases and J dropped 1; count of bases not matched to a gene: 9. Germline V gives CDR1 GTSNPN, CDR2 SVGIG (reference sequence). The CDR3 extends over 14 amino acids. The CDR3 DNA reads TGTGCCGGCAGGGGGCTTGAGTGGAACACTGAAGCTTTCTTT. Its protein product is CAGRGLEWNTEAFF. Using reference TRBV30 and TRBJ1-1 for the parts outside the CDR3, the full variable domain is SQTIHQWPATLVQPVGSPLSLECTVEGTSNPNLYWYRQAAGRGLQLLFYSVGIGQISSEVPQNLSASRPQDRQFILSSKKLLLSDSGFYLCAGRGLEWNTEAFFGQGTRLTVV.

The J gene is TRBJ2-1, the V gene TRBV30; D remains unclear. Germline V gives CDR1 GTSNPN, CDR2 SVGIG (reference sequence). V was shortened by 1 base and J by 7 bases, with 8 bases between the two germline ends. The CDR3 has 12 amino acids. CDR3: CAWSDWGNEQFF. The CDR3 coding sequence is TGTGCCTGGAGTGATTGGGGAAATGAGCAGTTCTTC.

The chain recombines TRBV7-2 with TRBJ2-3; 9 bases map to TRBD2. Germline V gene data show CDR1 as SGHTA and CDR2 as FQGNSA. The V segment lost 5 bases and the J segment 4 bases; nucleotides outside the gene matches: 4. The CDR3 loop spans 14 amino acids. In nucleotides, the CDR3 is TGTGCCAGCAGCCCTCGACTAGCGGCAGATACGCAGTATTTT. Its translation is CASSPRLAADTQYF.

The rearrangement uses TRBV30 and TRBJ1-1; D is unclear. V was clipped by 1 base and J by 0 bases, with 6 bases between them. In germline, CDR1 is GTSNPN, CDR2 SVGIG (reference sequence). The CDR3 contains 13 residues. CDR3 nucleotides: TGTGCCTGGAGTGGAAGCATGAACACTGAAGCTTTCTTT. This codes for CAWSGSMNTEAFF.

This clone was recorded only once. CDR3 sequence reads: CASSQIPTGDTQYF. The CDR3 DNA sequence: TGCGCCAGCAGCCAGATCCCTACGGGAGATACGCAGTATTTT. This chain connects TRBV4-1 to TRBJ2-3; no reliable D call. Between the trimmed V and J ends, which lost 3 bases and 5 bases, there was a span of 12 bases. The germline gives CDR1 MGHRA, CDR2 YSYEKL. The CDR3 is made up of 14 amino acids.

This rearrangement joins TRBV30 to TRBJ2-7, with unresolved D. The CDR3 is 12 amino acids. The germline gives CDR1 GTSNPN, CDR2 SVGIG (reference sequence). The germline V and J ends were trimmed by 2 bases and 2 bases, with 7 bases remaining between them. The CDR3 sequence is CAWSLPPYEQYF. In DNA form, the CDR3 reads TGTGCCTGGAGTCTACCCCCCTACGAGCAGTACTTC. The full variable domain, in which reference TRBV30 and TRBJ2-7 provide the parts outside the CDR3, is SQTIHQWPATLVQPVGSPLSLECTVEGTSNPNLYWYRQAAGRGLQLLFYSVGIGQISSEVPQNLSASRPQDRQFILSSKKLLLSDSGFYLCAWSLPPYEQYFGPGTRLTVT.

This chain connects TRBV29-1 to TRBJ2-1; the D call may be TRBD1 or TRBD2 (5 bases each). The CDR3 loop spans 14 amino acids. Trimming removed 6 bases from V and 6 bases from J, with 18 bases in between. Per germline, CDR1 SQVTM and CDR2 ANQGSEA. The CDR3 loop is CSVLRDPAINEQFF. CDR3 sequence (DNA): TGCAGCGTCCTTCGGGACCCTGCCATCAATGAGCAGTTCTTC.

The CDR3 bases are TGTGCCAGCAGTTCCGGGGGACTAGCGGGAGGTCGGGAGCAGTTCTTC. Its translation is CASSSGGLAGGREQFF. The chain couples TRBV28 to TRBJ2-1; 15 positions match TRBD2. CDR1 is MDHEN, CDR2 SYDVKM, per germline. The trim removed 4 bases at V and 10 bases at J, leaving 8 bases unmatched. The CDR3 extends over 16 amino acids.

This chain joins TRBV15 and TRBJ1-5; TRBD1 aligns across 8 bases. CDR3 length: 18 residues. V lost 0 bases and J lost 1; bases outside the gene matches: 8. Germline V gene data show CDR1 as LNHNV and CDR2 as YYDKDF (reference sequence). DNA of the CDR3: TGTGCCACCAGCAGAGATGGCCAGGGGGCTTACAGCAATCAGCCCCAGCATTTT. It translates to CATSRDGQGAYSNQPQHF.

The gene calls are TRBV30 and TRBJ1-1; D unresolved. The germline CDR1 and CDR2 sequences are GTSNPN and SVGIG (reference sequence). The CDR3 loop spans 13 amino acids. V was shortened by 0 bases and J by 7 bases, with 12 bases between the two germline ends. CDR3 protein: CAWSVTSPGEAFF. DNA of the CDR3: TGTGCCTGGAGTGTAACGTCCCCGGGTGAAGCTTTCTTT.

This clone was observed a few times. This chain links TRBV10-3 with TRBJ2-6, with D uncertain. Germline CDR1 is ENHRY and CDR2 is SYGVKD. The CDR3 spans 15 residues. The V end was cut by 6 bases, the J end by 4 bases, with 13 bases between. DNA of the CDR3: TGTGCCATCAGGGACGAGGCACTCGGGGCCAACGTCCTGACTTTC. Protein sequence: CAIRDEALGANVLTF.

The rearrangement links TRBV28 to TRBJ2-7; the match to TRBD1 covers 8 bases. Trimming cost V 6 bases and J 4 bases; bases outside gene matches: 2. This CDR3 is 12 amino acids long. Germline loops: CDR1 MDHEN, CDR2 SYDVKM. The DNA of the CDR3 is TGTGCCAGCAGGCGGACAGGGTACGAGCAGTACTTC. The encoded protein is CASRRTGYEQYF.

The chain combines TRBV7-2 with TRBJ2-7; 7 bases are shared with TRBD1. Germline lookup yields CDR1 SGHTA and CDR2 FQGNSA. J gave up 5 bases and V 5 bases, and 9 bases lay outside the gene matches. CDR3 length: 14 amino acids. The CDR3 here is CASSLRPRGNEQYF. CDR3 nucleotide sequence: TGTGCCAGCAGCCTTCGCCCCAGGGGGAACGAGCAGTACTTC.

This clone has only a few counts. The chain combines TRBV15 with TRBJ2-5; 7 bases line up with TRBD1. After removal of 5 bases from V and 5 bases from J, the junction contained 5 bases not matched to a gene. CDR1 LNHNV and CDR2 YYDKDF come from the germline V gene (reference sequence). The CDR3 loop spans 13 amino acids. CDR3 coding DNA: TGTGCCACCAGCGACGGGACAGTGGAGACCCAGTACTTC. This translates into CATSDGTVETQYF.